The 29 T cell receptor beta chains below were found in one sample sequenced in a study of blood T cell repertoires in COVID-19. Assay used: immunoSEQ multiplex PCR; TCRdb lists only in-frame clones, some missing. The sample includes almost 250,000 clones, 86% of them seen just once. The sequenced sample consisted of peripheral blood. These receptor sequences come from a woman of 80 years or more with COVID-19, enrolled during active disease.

The chain's CDR3 is CAISPQIGGAVSGELFF. The DNA for the CDR3 is TGTGCCATCAGTCCTCAGATCGGGGGGGCCGTCAGCGGGGAGCTGTTTTTT. The chain carries TRBV10-3 and TRBJ2-2; 8 bases align to TRBD2. The germline CDR1 and CDR2 sequences are ENHRY and SYGVKD. Trimming took 5 bases from V and 7 from J; bases not matched to a gene: 15. The length of the CDR3 is 17 residues.

CDR3 DNA sequence: TGTGCCAGCAGATGGACAGAACCCCCACCCCTCCACTTT. Amino acids: CASRWTEPPPLHF. The chain couples TRBV14 to TRBJ1-6, with D possibly TRBD1 on 6 matching bases. Trimming cost V 6 bases and J 11 bases, with 14 bases left between them. Germline lookup yields CDR1 SGHDN and CDR2 FVKESK. The CDR3 runs to 13 residues.

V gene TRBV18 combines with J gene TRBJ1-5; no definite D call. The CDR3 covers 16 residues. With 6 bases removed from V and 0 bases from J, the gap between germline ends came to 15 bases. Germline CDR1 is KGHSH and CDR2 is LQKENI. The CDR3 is CASSTALGSSNQPQHF. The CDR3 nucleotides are TGTGCCAGCTCCACCGCACTTGGGAGTAGCAATCAGCCCCAGCATTTT.

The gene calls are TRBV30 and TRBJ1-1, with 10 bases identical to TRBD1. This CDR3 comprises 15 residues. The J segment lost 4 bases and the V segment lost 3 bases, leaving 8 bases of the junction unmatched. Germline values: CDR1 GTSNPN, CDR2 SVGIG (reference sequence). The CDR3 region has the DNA TGTGCCTGGAGGCGGGACAGGGGATGGAGCACTGAAGCTTTCTTT. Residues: CAWRRDRGWSTEAFF.

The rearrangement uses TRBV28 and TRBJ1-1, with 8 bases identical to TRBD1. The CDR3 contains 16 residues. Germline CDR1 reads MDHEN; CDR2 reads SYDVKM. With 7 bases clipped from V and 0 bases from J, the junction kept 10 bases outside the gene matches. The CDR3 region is CASKIRGRMMNTEAFF. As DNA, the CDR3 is TGTGCCAGCAAGATCAGGGGGCGCATGATGAACACTGAAGCTTTCTTT. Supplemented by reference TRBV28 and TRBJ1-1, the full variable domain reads DVKVTQSSRYLVKRTGEKVFLECVQDMDHENMFWYRQDPGLGLRLIYFSYDVKMKEKGDIPEGYSVSREKKERFSLILESASTNQTSMYLCASKIRGRMMNTEAFFGQGTRLTVV.

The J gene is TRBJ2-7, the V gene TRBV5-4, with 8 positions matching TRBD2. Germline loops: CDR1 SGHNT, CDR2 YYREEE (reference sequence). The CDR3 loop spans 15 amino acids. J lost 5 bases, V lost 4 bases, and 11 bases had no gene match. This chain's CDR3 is CASSPGGKEGNEQYV. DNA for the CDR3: TGTGCCAGCAGCCCGGGGGGGAAGGAGGGCAACGAGCAGTACGTC.

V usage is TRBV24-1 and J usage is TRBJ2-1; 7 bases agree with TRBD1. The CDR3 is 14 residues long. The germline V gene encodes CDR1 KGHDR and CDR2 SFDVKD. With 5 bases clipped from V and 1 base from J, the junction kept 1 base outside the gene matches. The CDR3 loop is CATSVGQSYNEQFF. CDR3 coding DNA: TGTGCCACCAGTGTGGGACAGTCCTACAATGAGCAGTTCTTC.

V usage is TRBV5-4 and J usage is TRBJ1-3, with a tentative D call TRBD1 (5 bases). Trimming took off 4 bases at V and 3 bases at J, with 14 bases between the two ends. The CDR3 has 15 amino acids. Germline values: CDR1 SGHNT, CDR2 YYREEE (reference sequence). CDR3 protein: CASSPGGIGGNTIYF. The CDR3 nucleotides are TGTGCCAGCAGCCCGGGGGGGATCGGTGGAAACACCATATATTTT.

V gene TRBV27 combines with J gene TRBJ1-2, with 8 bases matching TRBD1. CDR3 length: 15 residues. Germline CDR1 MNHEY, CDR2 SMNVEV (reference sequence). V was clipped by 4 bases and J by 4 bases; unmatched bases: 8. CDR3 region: CASSSPGQGSYGYTF. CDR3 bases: TGTGCCAGCAGTTCCCCCGGACAGGGATCCTATGGCTACACCTTC.

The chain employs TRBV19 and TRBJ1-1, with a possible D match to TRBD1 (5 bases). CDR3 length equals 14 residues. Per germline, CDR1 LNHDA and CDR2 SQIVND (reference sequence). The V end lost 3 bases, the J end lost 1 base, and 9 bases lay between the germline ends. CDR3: CASSIGQRNTEAFF. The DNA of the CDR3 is TGTGCCAGTAGTATCGGACAACGGAACACTGAAGCTTTCTTT. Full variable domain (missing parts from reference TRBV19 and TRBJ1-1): DGGITQSPKYLFRKEGQNVTLSCEQNLNHDAMYWYRQDPGQGLRLIYYSQIVNDFQKGDIAEGYSVSREKKESFPLTVTSAQKNPTAFYLCASSIGQRNTEAFFGQGTRLTVV.

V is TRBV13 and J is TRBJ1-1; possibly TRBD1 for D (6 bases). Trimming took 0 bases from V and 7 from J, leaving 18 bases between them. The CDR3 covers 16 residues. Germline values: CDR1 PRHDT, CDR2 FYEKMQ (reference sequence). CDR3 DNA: TGTGCCAGCAGCTTAGGATCGGGACACCCCATGGATGAAGCTTTCTTT. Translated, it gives CASSLGSGHPMDEAFF.

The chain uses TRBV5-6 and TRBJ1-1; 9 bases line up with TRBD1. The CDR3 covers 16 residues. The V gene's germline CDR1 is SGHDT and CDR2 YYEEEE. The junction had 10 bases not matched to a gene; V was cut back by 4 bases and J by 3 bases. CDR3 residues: CASSRRTGVAYTEAFF. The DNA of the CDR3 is TGTGCCAGCAGCAGGAGGACAGGGGTCGCGTACACTGAAGCTTTCTTT.

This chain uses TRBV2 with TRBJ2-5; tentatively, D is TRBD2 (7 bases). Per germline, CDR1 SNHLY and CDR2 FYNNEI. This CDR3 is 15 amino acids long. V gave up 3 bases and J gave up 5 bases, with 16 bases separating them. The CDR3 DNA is TGTGCCAGCAGTGATCAAGGGGGGGTGAGGGAGACCCAGTACTTC. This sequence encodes CASSDQGGVRETQYF.

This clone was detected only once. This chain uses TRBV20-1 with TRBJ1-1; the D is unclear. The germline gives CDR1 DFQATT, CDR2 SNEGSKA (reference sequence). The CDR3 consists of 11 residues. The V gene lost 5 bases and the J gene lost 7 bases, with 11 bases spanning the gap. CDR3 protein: CSAVREVEAFF. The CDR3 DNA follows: TGCAGTGCTGTGCGAGAGGTTGAAGCTTTCTTT.

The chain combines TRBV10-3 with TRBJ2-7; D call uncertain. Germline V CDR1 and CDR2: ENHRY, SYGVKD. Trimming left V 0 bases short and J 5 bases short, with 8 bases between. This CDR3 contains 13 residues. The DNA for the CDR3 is TGTGCCATCAGTGAGTCGAGCTTCGACGAGCAGTACTTC. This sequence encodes CAISESSFDEQYF.

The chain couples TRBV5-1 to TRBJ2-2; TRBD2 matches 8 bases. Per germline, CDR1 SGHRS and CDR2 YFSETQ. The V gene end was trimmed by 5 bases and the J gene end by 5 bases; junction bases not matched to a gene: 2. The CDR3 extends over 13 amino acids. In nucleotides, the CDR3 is TGCGCCAGCAGGCGGGGGGATACCGGGGAGCTGTTTTTT. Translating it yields CASRRGDTGELFF.

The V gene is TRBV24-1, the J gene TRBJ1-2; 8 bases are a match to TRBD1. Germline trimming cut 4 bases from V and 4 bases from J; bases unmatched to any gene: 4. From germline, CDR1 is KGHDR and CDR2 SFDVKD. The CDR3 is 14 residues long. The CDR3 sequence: CATSDPGQGYGYTF. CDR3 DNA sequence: TGTGCCACCAGTGACCCTGGACAGGGCTATGGCTACACCTTC.

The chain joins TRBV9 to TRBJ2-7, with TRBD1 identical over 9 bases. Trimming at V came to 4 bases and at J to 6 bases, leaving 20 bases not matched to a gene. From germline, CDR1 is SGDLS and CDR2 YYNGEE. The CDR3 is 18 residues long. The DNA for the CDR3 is TGTGCCAGCAGCCTCACATCCGGAGTGGGACAGGGAGATCCCGAGCAGTACTTC. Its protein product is CASSLTSGVGQGDPEQYF.

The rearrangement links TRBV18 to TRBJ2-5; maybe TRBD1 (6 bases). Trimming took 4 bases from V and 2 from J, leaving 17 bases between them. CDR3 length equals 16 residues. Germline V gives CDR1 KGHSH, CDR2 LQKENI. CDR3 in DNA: TGTGCCAGCTCACGGACCCTGGACAGAAGTCAAGAGACCCAGTACTTC. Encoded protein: CASSRTLDRSQETQYF. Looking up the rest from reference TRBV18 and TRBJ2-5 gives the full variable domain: NAGVMQNPRHLVRRRGQEARLRCSPMKGHSHVYWYRQLPEEGLKFMVYLQKENIIDESGMPKERFSAEFPKEGPSILRIQQVVRGDSAAYFCASSRTLDRSQETQYFGPGTRLLVL.

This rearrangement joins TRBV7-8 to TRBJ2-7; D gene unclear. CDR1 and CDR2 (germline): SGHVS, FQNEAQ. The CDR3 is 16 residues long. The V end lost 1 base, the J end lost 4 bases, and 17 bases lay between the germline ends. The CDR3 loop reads CASSLGPRVSPYEQYF. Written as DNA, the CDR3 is TGTGCCAGCAGCTTAGGCCCTCGGGTCTCCCCTTACGAGCAGTACTTC.

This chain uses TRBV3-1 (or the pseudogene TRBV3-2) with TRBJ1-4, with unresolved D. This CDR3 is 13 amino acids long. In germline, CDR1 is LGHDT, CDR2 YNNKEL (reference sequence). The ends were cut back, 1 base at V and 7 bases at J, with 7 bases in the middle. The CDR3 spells CASSQVFSEKLFF. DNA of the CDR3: TGTGCCAGCAGCCAAGTGTTTAGTGAAAAACTGTTTTTT.

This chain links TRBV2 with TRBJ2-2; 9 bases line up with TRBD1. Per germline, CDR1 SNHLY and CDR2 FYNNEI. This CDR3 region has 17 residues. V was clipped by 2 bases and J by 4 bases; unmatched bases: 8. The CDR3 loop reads CASSEIRDREFTGELFF. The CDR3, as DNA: TGTGCCAGCAGTGAAATCCGGGACAGGGAGTTCACCGGGGAGCTGTTTTTT. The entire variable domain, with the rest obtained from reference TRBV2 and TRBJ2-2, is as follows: EPEVTQTPSHQVTQMGQEVILRCVPISNHLYFYWYRQILGQKVEFLVSFYNNEISEKSEIFDDQFSVERPDGSNFTLKIRSTKLEDSAMYFCASSEIRDREFTGELFFGEGSRLTVL.

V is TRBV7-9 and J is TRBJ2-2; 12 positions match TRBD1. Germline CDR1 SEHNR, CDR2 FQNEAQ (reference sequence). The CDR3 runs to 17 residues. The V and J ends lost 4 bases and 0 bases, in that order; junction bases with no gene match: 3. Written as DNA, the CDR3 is TGTGCCAGCAGCTCGGGACAGGGGGCGCCGAACACCGGGGAGCTGTTTTTT. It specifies CASSSGQGAPNTGELFF.

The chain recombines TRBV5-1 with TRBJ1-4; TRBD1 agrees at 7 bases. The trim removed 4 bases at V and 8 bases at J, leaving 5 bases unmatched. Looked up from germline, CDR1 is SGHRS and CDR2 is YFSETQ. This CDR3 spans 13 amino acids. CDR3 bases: TGCGCCAGCAGCCCGGGACAGCGAGAAAAACTGTTTTTT. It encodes CASSPGQREKLFF.

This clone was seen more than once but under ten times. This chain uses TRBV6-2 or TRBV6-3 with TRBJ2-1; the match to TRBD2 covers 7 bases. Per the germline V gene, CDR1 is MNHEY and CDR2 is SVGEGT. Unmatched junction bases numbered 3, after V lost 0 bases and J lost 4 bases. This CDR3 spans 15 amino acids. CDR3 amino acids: CASSYSAGPYNEQFF. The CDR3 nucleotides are TGTGCCAGCAGTTACTCAGCGGGGCCTTACAATGAGCAGTTCTTC.

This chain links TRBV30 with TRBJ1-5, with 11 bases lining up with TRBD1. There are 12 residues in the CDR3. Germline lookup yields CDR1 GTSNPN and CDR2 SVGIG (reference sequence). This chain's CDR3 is CAVKGQGEPQHF. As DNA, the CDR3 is TGTGCGGTGAAGGGACAGGGGGAGCCCCAGCATTTT.

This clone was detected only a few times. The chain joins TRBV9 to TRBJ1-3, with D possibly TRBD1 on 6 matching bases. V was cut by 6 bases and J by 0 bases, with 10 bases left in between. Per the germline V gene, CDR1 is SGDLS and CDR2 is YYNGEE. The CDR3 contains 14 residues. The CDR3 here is CASTRTVSGNTIYF. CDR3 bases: TGTGCCAGCACCAGGACAGTCTCTGGAAACACCATATATTTT.

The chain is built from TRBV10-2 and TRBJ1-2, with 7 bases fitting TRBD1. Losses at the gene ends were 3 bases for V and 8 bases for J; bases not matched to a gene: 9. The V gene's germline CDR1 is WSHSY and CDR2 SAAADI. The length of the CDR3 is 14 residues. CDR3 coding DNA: TGCGCCAGCAGTGACCCGGACAGGAGTAGAGGCTACACCTTC. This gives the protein CASSDPDRSRGYTF.

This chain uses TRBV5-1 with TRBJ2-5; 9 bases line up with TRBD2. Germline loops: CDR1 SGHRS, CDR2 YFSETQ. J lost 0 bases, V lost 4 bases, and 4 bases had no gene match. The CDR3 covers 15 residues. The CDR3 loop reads CASSPGLANQETQYF. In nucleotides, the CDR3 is TGCGCCAGCAGCCCGGGACTAGCAAACCAAGAGACCCAGTACTTC.